A single sample is the source of the 11 T cell receptor beta chains below, sequenced in a study of yellow fever vaccine responses in identical twins. MiXCR, applied by TCRdb to the RT-PCR reads, yields one record per CDR3 protein. The table has about 400 distinct CDR3 sequences, approximately 90% seen once. Sequenced material: T cells from blood (PBMCs), unsorted or a sorted subset (not recorded which), taken before or after yellow fever vaccination (not recorded which). These receptors all stem from a woman between 18 and 29 years old who received the yellow fever vaccine.

The gene calls are TRBV5-2 and TRBJ2-2; the D call of TRBD2 is as the table states it, not checked on the DNA. TRBV5-2 is termed a pseudogene. This CDR3 region has 15 residues. The CDR3 reads CASNTGLRDTGELFF. CDR3 nucleotide sequence: TGTGCCAGCAATACGGGACTTCGGGACACCGGGGAGCTGTTTTTT.

This chain uses TRBV30 with TRBJ2-7, with 8 bases that match TRBD2. The length of the CDR3 is 13 residues. In germline, CDR1 is GTSNPN, CDR2 SVGIG (reference sequence). V lost 3 bases and J lost 3; bases outside the gene matches: 4. CDR3 amino acids: CAWRGTSSYEQYF. The CDR3 region has the DNA TGTGCCTGGAGAGGGACTAGTAGCTACGAGCAGTACTTC.

This chain connects TRBV4-1 to TRBJ2-3; TRBD1 matches at 7 bases. This CDR3 has 14 residues. J was trimmed by 3 bases and V by 0 bases; bases with no gene match: 0. Germline V gene data show CDR1 as MGHRA and CDR2 as YSYEKL. The CDR3 region is CASSQDRGTDTQYF. CDR3 sequence (DNA): TGCGCCAGCAGCCAAGACAGGGGGACAGATACGCAGTATTTT.

This clonotype is a singleton in its sample. The chain links TRBV6-1 to TRBJ2-4; 9 bases fit TRBD1. Germline V lookup: CDR1 MNHNS, CDR2 SASEGT. Germline trimming cut 6 bases from V and 1 base from J; bases unmatched to any gene: 10. The CDR3 contains 17 residues. CDR3 coding DNA: TGTGCCAGCAGCCCCTACAGACAGGGGGGGGCCAAAAACATTCAGTACTTC. This gives the protein CASSPYRQGGAKNIQYF.

This chain's CDR3 is CASSSTGGQGTPLHF. CDR3 DNA: TGTGCCAGCAGCTCGACCGGGGGACAGGGGACGCCCCTCCACTTT. The chain joins TRBV7-1 to TRBJ1-6; the match to TRBD1 covers 10 bases. TRBV7-1 is treated as an ORF (open reading frame) with a function not yet certain. The CDR3 contains 15 residues. V gave up 3 bases and J gave up 13 bases; unmatched junction bases: 9.

This clonotype was detected a few times. The rearrangement uses TRBV4-1 and TRBJ1-1; D is unclear. The germline V gene has CDR1 MGHRA and CDR2 YSYEKL. This CDR3 spans 15 amino acids. V was clipped by 0 bases and J by 0 bases, with 8 bases between them. CDR3 DNA sequence: TGCGCCAGCAGCCAAGATACAGCCTTGAACACTGAAGCTTTCTTT. Amino acid sequence: CASSQDTALNTEAFF.

The chain has TRBV4-2 and TRBJ2-3; no firm D call. Trimming took 3 bases from V and 1 from J, leaving 14 bases between them. The germline gives CDR1 LGHNA, CDR2 YNFKEQ. The CDR3 is made up of 16 amino acids. In nucleotides, the CDR3 is TGTGCCAGCAGCCACCCGGGCGTTCCGGGCACAGATACGCAGTATTTT. Residues: CASSHPGVPGTDTQYF.

The genes are TRBV4-3 and TRBJ2-1; D is unresolved. Germline V gives CDR1 LGHNA, CDR2 YSLEER. Trimming cost V 1 base and J 9 bases, with 7 bases left between them. The CDR3 sequence is 12 residues long. CDR3 coding DNA: TGCGCCAGCAGCCAAGTGAATGGTGAGCAGTTCTTC. Translation gives CASSQVNGEQFF.

The rearrangement links TRBV11-2 to TRBJ2-1; 14 nucleotides align to TRBD2. Per the germline V gene, CDR1 is SGHAT and CDR2 is FQNNGV. The CDR3 runs 16 residues. V lost 5 bases to trimming and J lost 6 bases; unmatched junction nucleotides: 6. The CDR3 region is CASSPGLAGGGNEQFF. The CDR3 DNA reads TGTGCCAGCAGCCCTGGACTAGCGGGAGGCGGCAATGAGCAGTTCTTC.

The chain couples TRBV3-1 to TRBJ2-7; TRBD2 matches at 10 bases. Germline CDR1 is LGHDT and CDR2 is YNNKEL (reference sequence). The CDR3 is 15 amino acids. V gave up 4 bases and J gave up 6 bases; unmatched junction bases: 9. CDR3 nucleotides: TGTGCCAGCAGCCCGGGACTAGCGTCTGGTCTCGAGCAGTACTTC. As protein: CASSPGLASGLEQYF.

The chain recombines TRBV10-1 with TRBJ2-1; 13 bases align to TRBD2. With 5 bases clipped from V and 8 bases from J, the junction kept 6 bases outside the gene matches. Germline values: CDR1 WNHNN, CDR2 SYGVQD (reference sequence). This CDR3 contains 15 residues. This chain's CDR3 is CASSRTSGSSDEQFF. CDR3 bases: TGCGCCAGCAGTAGGACTAGCGGGAGCAGTGATGAGCAGTTCTTC.